The T cell receptor (beta chain) described here comes from a study of T cell repertoires in ileal Crohn's disease. Overall study results and limits: All patients with clonality above 26.8% had endoscopic recurrence. Mucosal expansions were suggested to be mainly CD8 T cells.

Method: immunoSEQ multiplex PCR; TCRdb's copy keeps in-frame clones and lacks some. This table holds 5,700 or so clones, 82% found once. As to this clone: Its matching antigen is unknown.

The source is an adult with Crohn's disease. Sequencing input: ileal tissue.

CDR3 nucleotide sequence: TGTGCCAGCAGCCGTAGTGCTCCGGGATGGACTGAAGCTTTCTTT. It specifies CASSRSAPGWTEAFF. The chain recombines TRBV5-5 with TRBJ1-1; D remains ambiguous. There are 15 residues in the CDR3. The germline V gene encodes CDR1 SGHKS and CDR2 YYEKEE (reference sequence). Deletions cut 4 bases from V and 5 bases from J, with 18 bases between.